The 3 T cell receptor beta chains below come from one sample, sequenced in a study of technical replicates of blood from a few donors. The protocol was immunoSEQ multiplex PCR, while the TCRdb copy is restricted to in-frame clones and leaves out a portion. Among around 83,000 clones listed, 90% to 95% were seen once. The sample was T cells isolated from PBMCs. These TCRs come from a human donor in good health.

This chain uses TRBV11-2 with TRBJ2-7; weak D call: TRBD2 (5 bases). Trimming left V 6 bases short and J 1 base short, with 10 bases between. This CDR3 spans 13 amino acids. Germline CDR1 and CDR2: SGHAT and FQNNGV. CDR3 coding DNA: TGTGCCAGCAGGGCGGGCGGTTCCTACGAGCAGTACTTC. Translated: CASRAGGSYEQYF.

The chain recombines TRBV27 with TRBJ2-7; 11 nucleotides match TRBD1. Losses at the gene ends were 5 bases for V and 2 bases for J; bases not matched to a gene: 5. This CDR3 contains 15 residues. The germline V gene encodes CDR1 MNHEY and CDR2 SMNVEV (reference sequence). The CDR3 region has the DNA TGTGCCAGCAGTGGGACAGGGGGTAGTCCCTACGAGCAGTACTTC. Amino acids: CASSGTGGSPYEQYF.

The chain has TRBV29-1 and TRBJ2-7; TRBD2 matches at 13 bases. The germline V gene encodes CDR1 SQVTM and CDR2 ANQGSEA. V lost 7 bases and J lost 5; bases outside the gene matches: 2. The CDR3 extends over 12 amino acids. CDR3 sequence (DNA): TGCAGCGCTGGACTAGCGGGAGACGAGCAGTACTTC. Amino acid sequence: CSAGLAGDEQYF.